The source of this TCR beta chain is a study of cytomegalovirus exposure and HLA in healthy donors. Study observations and caveats: According to reports, the classifier identified cytomegalovirus status with high specificity and sensitivity. Despite most TCR sequences being rare, some public TCRs occurred in many donors.

Comments on this clone: Its antigen is unidentified.

Germline CDR1 and CDR2: SGHDN and FVKESK. Trimming removed 0 bases from V and 2 bases from J; junction bases left unmatched: 9. The CDR3 has 18 residues. PCR was performed using 60 Vbeta and 13 Jbeta primers. The assay was immunoSEQ multiplex PCR, and TCRdb's table has in-frame clones only and misses some. The profile shows 140,000 to 150,000 clones, over 65% of them singletons. The rearrangement links TRBV14 to TRBJ1-5, with 8 bases identical to TRBD1. Input material: PBMCs. This TCR was recovered from a man aged 40-55 years in good health and CMV-seropositive. CDR3 coding DNA: TGTGCCAGCAGCCAAGATGGGCCCCGGGACAGGCGCAATCAGCCCCAGCATTTT. It translates to CASSQDGPRDRRNQPQHF.